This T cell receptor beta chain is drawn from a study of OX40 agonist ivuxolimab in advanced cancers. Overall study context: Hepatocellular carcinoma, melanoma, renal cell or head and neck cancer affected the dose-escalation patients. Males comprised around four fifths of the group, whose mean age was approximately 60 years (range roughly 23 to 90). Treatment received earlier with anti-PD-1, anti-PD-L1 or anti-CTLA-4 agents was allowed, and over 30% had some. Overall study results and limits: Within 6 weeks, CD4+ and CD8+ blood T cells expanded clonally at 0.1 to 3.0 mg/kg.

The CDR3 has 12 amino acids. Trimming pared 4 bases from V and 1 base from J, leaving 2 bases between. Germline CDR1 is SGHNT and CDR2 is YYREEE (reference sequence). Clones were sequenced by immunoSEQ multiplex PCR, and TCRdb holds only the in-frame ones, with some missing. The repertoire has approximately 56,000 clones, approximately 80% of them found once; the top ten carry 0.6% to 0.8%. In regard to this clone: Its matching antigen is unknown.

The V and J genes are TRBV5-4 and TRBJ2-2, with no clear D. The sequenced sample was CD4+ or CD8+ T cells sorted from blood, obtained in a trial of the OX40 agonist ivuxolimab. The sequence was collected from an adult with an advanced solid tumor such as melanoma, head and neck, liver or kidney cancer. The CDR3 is CASSLNTGELFF. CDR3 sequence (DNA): TGTGCCAGCAGCCTGAACACCGGGGAGCTGTTTTTT. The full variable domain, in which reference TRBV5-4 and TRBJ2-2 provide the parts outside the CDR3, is ETGVTQSPTHLIKTRGQQVTLRCSSQSGHNTVSWYQQALGQGPQFIFQYYREEENGRGNFPPRFSGLQFPNYSSELNVNALELDDSALYLCASSLNTGELFFGEGSRLTVL.